The 13 T cell receptor beta chains presented below share a single source sample, sequenced in a study of technical replicates of blood from a few donors (TCRdb year 2017). Libraries were constructed by the immunoSEQ multiplex PCR assay. TCRdb took this table from immuneACCESS and kept in-frame rearrangements with V and J called. Such tables lack part of the clones; where checked against another copy, unresolved V genes explain under half of the gap, and the rest is unexplained. The sample profile shows around 80,000 clones; 96% of them were found once. The top ten constitute around 0.33% of the sample. Material for sequencing was T cells isolated from PBMCs. These receptors were obtained from a human donor in good health.

This clone was found a few times. The V call is TRBV6-5, the J call TRBJ1-3; 12 bases align to TRBD1. In germline, CDR1 is MNHEY, CDR2 SVGAGI. The CDR3 extends over 15 amino acids. J was trimmed by 7 bases and V by 0 bases; bases with no gene match: 1. The DNA for the CDR3 is TGTGCCAGCAGTTACTCGGGACAGGGGGCCAACACCATATATTTT. This translates into CASSYSGQGANTIYF.

The V and J genes are TRBV7-9 and TRBJ1-1; D might be TRBD1 (5 bases). The CDR3 has 12 residues. Germline V gives CDR1 SEHNR, CDR2 FQNEAQ (reference sequence). Trimming removed 5 bases at V and 8 bases at J, with 12 bases between. Written as DNA, the CDR3 is TGTGCCAGCAGCAATAGGGGTAGCGAAGCTTTCTTT. Protein sequence: CASSNRGSEAFF.

The V call is TRBV19, the J call TRBJ1-3, with D unresolved. The CDR3 spans 14 residues. Trimming took off 4 bases at V and 5 bases at J, with 12 bases between the two ends. CDR1 and CDR2 from the germline V gene are LNHDA and SQIVND (reference sequence). For the CDR3, the DNA is TGTGCCAGTAGTAACGGGGTGGAGAGAAACACCATATATTTT. It codes for CASSNGVERNTIYF.

The chain joins TRBV2 to TRBJ1-1; D perhaps matches TRBD1 (6 bases). The germline gives CDR1 SNHLY, CDR2 FYNNEI. V lost 8 bases and J 7 bases, leaving 11 bases between the germline ends. The CDR3 has 11 amino acids. CDR3 amino acids: CASLDRYEAFF. CDR3 sequence (DNA): TGTGCCAGCCTAGACAGGTATGAAGCTTTCTTT.

This rearrangement joins TRBV4-2 to TRBJ2-1, with 7 bases aligning to TRBD2. The CDR3 spans 15 residues. Germline trimming cut 4 bases from V and 0 bases from J; bases unmatched to any gene: 3. Looked up from germline, CDR1 is LGHNA and CDR2 is YNFKEQ. CDR3 DNA: TGTGCCAGCAGCCTTACTAGCGACTCCTACAATGAGCAGTTCTTC. It encodes CASSLTSDSYNEQFF.

V gene TRBV11-3 combines with J gene TRBJ2-5; TRBD2 agrees at 7 bases. The germline V gene has CDR1 SGHNT and CDR2 YENEEA. The CDR3 is made up of 14 amino acids. Losses at the gene ends were 1 base for V and 5 bases for J; bases not matched to a gene: 4. CDR3 residues: CASSLVSSGETQYF. The CDR3, as DNA: TGTGCCAGCAGCTTAGTCTCTAGCGGTGAGACCCAGTACTTC.

The chain joins TRBV2 to TRBJ1-4, with D possibly matching TRBD1 (5 bases). The CDR3 is 12 amino acids. V shed 7 bases and J shed 8 bases, with 11 bases lying between them. Germline CDR1 and CDR2: SNHLY and FYNNEI. The CDR3 coding sequence is TGTGCCAGCACGATAGGGGCAGAAAAACTGTTTTTT. Amino acid sequence: CASTIGAEKLFF.

The chain recombines TRBV7-3 with TRBJ2-1; 9 bases are a match to TRBD2. Losses at the gene ends were 5 bases for V and 5 bases for J; bases not matched to a gene: 4. Germline V gene data show CDR1 as SGHTA and CDR2 as FQGTGA. The CDR3 consists of 14 residues. The CDR3 region has the DNA TGTGCCAGCAGCCTTAGCGGGAGAAACAATGAGCAGTTCTTC. Its translation is CASSLSGRNNEQFF.

This chain connects TRBV13 to TRBJ2-1; 8 positions agree with TRBD1. CDR3 length: 15 amino acids. V lost 4 bases to trimming and J lost 0 bases; unmatched junction nucleotides: 2. CDR1 and CDR2 (germline): PRHDT, FYEKMQ (reference sequence). CDR3 nucleotides: TGTGCCAGCAGCTCACAGGGGGGCTCCTACAATGAGCAGTTCTTC. Its protein product is CASSSQGGSYNEQFF. Full variable domain (rest looked up from reference TRBV13 and TRBJ2-1): AAGVIQSPRHLIKEKRETATLKCYPIPRHDTVYWYQQGPGQDPQFLISFYEKMQSDKGSIPDRFSAQQFSDYHSELNMSSLELGDSALYFCASSSQGGSYNEQFFGPGTRLTVL.

V and J are TRBV28 and TRBJ1-2; 9 bases are a match to TRBD1. CDR1 and CDR2 from the germline V gene are MDHEN and SYDVKM. This CDR3 is 15 amino acids long. The V gene end was trimmed by 11 bases and the J gene end by 3 bases; junction bases not matched to a gene: 13. For the CDR3, the DNA is TGTGCCGCAGACAGGGGGATAGGACTGGACTATGGCTACACCTTC. This translates into CAADRGIGLDYGYTF.

The V call is TRBV28, the J call TRBJ1-5; maybe TRBD1 (5 bases). Germline CDR1 is MDHEN and CDR2 is SYDVKM. The V gene lost 5 bases and the J gene lost 4 bases, with 18 bases spanning the gap. CDR3 length: 16 residues. The CDR3 here is CASSPPDTNANQPQHF. The CDR3 DNA reads TGTGCCAGCAGTCCCCCGGACACGAACGCAAATCAGCCCCAGCATTTT. The full variable domain, completed using reference TRBV28 and TRBJ1-5, is DVKVTQSSRYLVKRTGEKVFLECVQDMDHENMFWYRQDPGLGLRLIYFSYDVKMKEKGDIPEGYSVSREKKERFSLILESASTNQTSMYLCASSPPDTNANQPQHFGDGTRLSIL.

The genes are TRBV5-1 and TRBJ2-5, with 14 bases lining up with TRBD2. Germline assignment: CDR1 SGHRS and CDR2 YFSETQ. The J segment lost 5 bases and the V segment lost 0 bases, leaving 3 bases of the junction unmatched. CDR3 length equals 16 residues. CDR3 amino acids: CASSLGLAGGQETQYF. In DNA, the CDR3 is TGCGCCAGCAGCTTGGGACTAGCGGGAGGGCAGGAGACCCAGTACTTC.

The V call is TRBV5-6, the J call TRBJ1-2; 9 bases align to TRBD1. This CDR3 comprises 13 residues. The germline V gene encodes CDR1 SGHDT and CDR2 YYEEEE. V shed 2 bases, J shed 8 bases, and the junction held 4 bases outside the gene matches. The CDR3 loop is CASSLQGAKGYTF. The CDR3 region has the DNA TGTGCCAGCAGCTTACAGGGGGCGAAGGGCTACACCTTC.